The 19 T cell receptor beta chains below come from one sample, sequenced in a study of regulatory T cells in long-lasting Graves disease. The time point was: persistent/refractory GD, antithyroid drugs over 5 years with positive TRAb. RNA from PBMCs was the source of the TCR library. HTBI primers from iRepertoire and Arm-PCR of CDR3 regions yielded the TCR beta libraries. MiXCR was run by TCRdb on the multiplex PCR reads, yielding one entry per CDR3 protein. The profile shows 300,000 to 500,000 distinct CDR3 sequences, under 25% of them singletons. Material: peripheral blood mononuclear cells (PBMCs), obtained when the disease was refractory, from a patient treated with antithyroid drugs. Receptors were obtained from a female donor with Graves disease.

The CDR3, as DNA: TGTGCCAGCAACCTAGGGGTAGCGGGCAACACCGGGGAGCTGTTTTTT. Its translation is CASNLGVAGNTGELFF. V gene TRBV6-2 or TRBV6-3 combines with J gene TRBJ2-2, with 7 bases that match TRBD2. Germline CDR1 MNHEY, CDR2 SVGEGT. Germline trimming cut 7 bases from V and 2 bases from J; bases unmatched to any gene: 10. This CDR3 comprises 16 residues.

The chain links TRBV19 to TRBJ2-2; D is ambiguous. CDR1 and CDR2 (germline): LNHDA, SQIVND (reference sequence). Trimming removed 6 bases at V and 6 bases at J, with 8 bases between. This CDR3 comprises 12 residues. CDR3 sequence (DNA): TGTGCCAGTAGAGCCCTGGCCGGGGAGCTGTTTTTT. This gives the protein CASRALAGELFF. The complete variable domain, with remaining parts taken from reference TRBV19 and TRBJ2-2, reads DGGITQSPKYLFRKEGQNVTLSCEQNLNHDAMYWYRQDPGQGLRLIYYSQIVNDFQKGDIAEGYSVSREKKESFPLTVTSAQKNPTAFYLCASRALAGELFFGEGSRLTVL.

This clonotype appeared many times. This chain joins TRBV7-2 and TRBJ2-5; 7 bases are shared with TRBD1. Germline assignment: CDR1 SGHTA and CDR2 FQGNSA. The CDR3 runs 15 residues. V was pared by 4 bases and J by 5 bases, with 10 bases of the junction left unmatched. CDR3: CASSSKGQPWETQYF. The CDR3 nucleotides read TGTGCCAGCAGCTCAAAGGGACAGCCTTGGGAGACCCAGTACTTC.

About this clonotype itself: A much larger clone is a single base away; this may be a read error. In DNA form, the CDR3 reads TGTGCCACCAGTGATTTAATCGAGCAGTACTTC. This translates into CATSDLIEQYF. This chain links TRBV24-1 with TRBJ2-7; D is uncertain. V was trimmed by 1 base and J by 6 bases, leaving 3 bases between them. This CDR3 is 11 amino acids long. Germline assignment: CDR1 KGHDR and CDR2 SFDVKD.

The chain combines TRBV30 with TRBJ2-5; D unresolved. The CDR3 totals 15 residues. Germline assignment: CDR1 GTSNPN and CDR2 SVGIG (reference sequence). The V and J ends lost 1 base and 3 bases respectively, with 15 bases between them. The CDR3 bases are TGTGCCTGGAGTGCCTCGCTAACCGTTAAAGAGACCCAGTACTTC. It yields the protein CAWSASLTVKETQYF.

The gene calls are TRBV5-1 and TRBJ1-4; D perhaps matches TRBD1 (6 bases). V was shortened by 4 bases and J by 0 bases, with 19 bases between the two germline ends. Germline lookup yields CDR1 SGHRS and CDR2 YFSETQ. The CDR3 is 18 residues long. In DNA, the CDR3 is TGCGCCAGCAGCCACGGACAGAGGCGAGGTGCAACTAATGAAAAACTGTTTTTT. This translates into CASSHGQRRGATNEKLFF. Filled out from reference TRBV5-1 and TRBJ1-4, the complete variable domain reads KAGVTQTPRYLIKTRGQQVTLSCSPISGHRSVSWYQQTPGQGLQFLFEYFSETQRNKGNFPGRFSGRQFSNSRSEMNVSTLELGDSALYLCASSHGQRRGATNEKLFFGSGTQLSVL.

This clonotype showed up many times. The V and J genes are TRBV28 and TRBJ2-7, with a possible D match to TRBD2 (5 bases). V lost 7 bases, J lost 3 bases, and 13 bases lay in between. CDR3 size: 13 residues. Germline CDR1 and CDR2: MDHEN and SYDVKM. CDR3: CASMSLGGYEQYF. CDR3 coding DNA: TGTGCCAGCATGTCCTTAGGAGGCTACGAGCAGTACTTC.

The rearrangement links TRBV15 to TRBJ2-5, with 7 positions matching TRBD2. V was pared by 3 bases and J by 4 bases, with 8 bases of the junction left unmatched. Germline V gene sequence: CDR1 LNHNV, CDR2 YYDKDF (reference sequence). This CDR3 contains 15 residues. The CDR3 sequence is CATSRSSSGPETQYF. CDR3 DNA: TGTGCCACCAGCAGGTCCTCTAGCGGCCCAGAGACCCAGTACTTC.

On this clonotype itself: A much larger clone lies a single base off, so this may be a read error. The chain has TRBV11-2 and TRBJ2-6; the D is unclear. In germline, CDR1 is SGHAT, CDR2 FQNNGV. This CDR3 region has 14 residues. Trimming took 4 bases from V and 6 from J, leaving 10 bases between them. As DNA, the CDR3 is TGTGCCAGCAGCTCAGGTCGCGTGGCCAACGTCCTGACTTTC. Translation gives CASSSGRVANVLTF. Complete variable domain (other parts from reference TRBV11-2 and TRBJ2-6): EAGVAQSPRYKIIEKRQSVAFWCNPISGHATLYWYQQILGQGPKLLIQFQNNGVVDDSQLPKDRFSAERLKGVDSTLKIQPAKLEDSAVYLCASSSGRVANVLTFGAGSRLTVL.

This clonotype was seen repeatedly, ten times or more. CDR3 nucleotides: TGTGCCAGCAGCCAAGAGGGGGCCTTCGGGAGCCGCTACGAGCAGTACTTC. This encodes CASSQEGAFGSRYEQYF. The chain combines TRBV7-9 with TRBJ2-7; TRBD1 is a possible D gene (7 bases). With 5 bases removed from V and 3 bases from J, the gap between germline ends came to 23 bases. Germline values: CDR1 SEHNR, CDR2 FQNEAQ (reference sequence). The CDR3 spans 17 residues.

Remarks on this clonotype: This clone may be a read error of a much larger clone one base away. The rearrangement links TRBV6-1 to TRBJ2-2; D not certain. Germline CDR1 and CDR2: MNHNS and SASEGT. This CDR3 has 11 residues. The ends were cut back, 6 bases at V and 6 bases at J, with 5 bases in the middle. The CDR3 DNA follows: TGTGCCAGCAGCAACCCCGGGGAGCTGTTTTTT. Protein sequence: CASSNPGELFF.

This chain uses TRBV7-9 with TRBJ2-6; no firm D call. CDR3 length: 15 amino acids. V lost 2 bases and J lost 0, with 5 bases in between. Germline V CDR1 and CDR2: SEHNR, FQNEAQ (reference sequence). The CDR3 DNA reads TGTGCCAGCAGCTTAATCGGCTCTGGGGCCAACGTCCTGACTTTC. It encodes CASSLIGSGANVLTF. The full variable domain, with the rest looked up from reference TRBV7-9 and TRBJ2-6, is DTGVSQNPRHKITKRGQNVTFRCDPISEHNRLYWYRQTLGQGPEFLTYFQNEAQLEKSRLLSDRFSAERPKGSFSTLEIQRTEQGDSAMYLCASSLIGSGANVLTFGAGSRLTVL.

On this clonotype: Without the conserved terminal phenylalanine or tryptophan, this CDR3 likely stems from a read error. The chain combines TRBV11-2 with TRBJ1-1; the D gene is possibly TRBD1 (6 bases). Germline CDR1 is SGHAT and CDR2 is FQNNGV. There are 13 residues in the CDR3. V was pared by 5 bases and J by 2 bases, with 9 bases between. CDR3 nucleotides: TGTGCCAGCAGCCCACAGGGAAACACTGAAGCTTTCTCT. Its translation is CASSPQGNTEAFS.

This clonotype was counted between two and nine times. This rearrangement joins TRBV5-4 to TRBJ2-7; 8 nucleotides line up with TRBD2. Germline trimming cut 4 bases from V and 5 bases from J; bases unmatched to any gene: 8. From germline, CDR1 is SGHNT and CDR2 YYREEE (reference sequence). This CDR3 spans 14 amino acids. CDR3 in DNA: TGTGCCAGCAGCACAGAACTAGCGGCCAACGAGCAGTACTTC. As protein: CASSTELAANEQYF.

This clonotype was recorded a few times. The chain has TRBV7-6 and TRBJ2-5, with D possibly being TRBD2 (7 bases). The CDR3 contains 16 residues. The V and J ends lost 5 bases and 6 bases respectively, with 22 bases between them. CDR1 and CDR2 from the germline V gene are SGHVS and FNYEAQ. CDR3 in amino acids: CASSLTEGGARKTQYF. CDR3 nucleotides: TGTGCCAGCAGCCTTACCGAGGGGGGGGCTAGAAAGACCCAGTACTTC.

This clonotype was recorded many times. The chain combines TRBV29-1 with TRBJ2-7, with TRBD1 identical over 8 bases. The J segment lost 1 base and the V segment lost 0 bases, leaving 5 bases of the junction unmatched. The CDR3 covers 15 residues. Germline V gives CDR1 SQVTM, CDR2 ANQGSEA. CDR3 region: CSVEETGDPSYEQYF. The CDR3 DNA sequence: TGCAGCGTTGAAGAGACAGGGGACCCTTCCTACGAGCAGTACTTC.

The sample holds many counts of this clonotype. J is TRBJ2-5 and V is TRBV20-1; 15 nucleotides match TRBD2. This CDR3 is 17 amino acids long. The germline V gene encodes CDR1 DFQATT and CDR2 SNEGSKA (reference sequence). With V trimmed by 5 bases and J by 1 base, 8 bases remained unmatched. The CDR3 protein is CSAAGTSGRQLQETQYF. In DNA form, the CDR3 reads TGCAGTGCTGCAGGGACTAGCGGGAGGCAACTCCAAGAGACCCAGTACTTC.

The sample holds a few counts of this clonotype. The chain couples TRBV4-3 to TRBJ1-3, with D hard to call. The CDR3 sequence is 13 residues long. Germline assignment: CDR1 LGHNA and CDR2 YSLEER. With 1 base removed from V and 1 base from J, the gap between germline ends came to 2 bases. For the CDR3, the DNA is TGCGCCAGCAGCCAAGCTTCTGGAAACACCATATATTTT. It translates to CASSQASGNTIYF.

This clonotype has at least ten counts. The V and J genes are TRBV10-1 and TRBJ2-7, with TRBD2 identical over 14 bases. This CDR3 is 16 amino acids long. V was pared by 2 bases and J by 9 bases, with 9 bases of the junction left unmatched. Germline CDR1 and CDR2: WNHNN and SYGVQD (reference sequence). In DNA form, the CDR3 reads TGCGCCAGCAGTGAGCCGACGACTAGCGGGAGGGCCCGGCAGTACTTC. It specifies CASSEPTTSGRARQYF.